Listed below are T cell receptor beta chains from one sample, sequenced in a study of shared clonotypes between healthy human individuals. Only in-frame clones appear in the TCRdb table, and some are missing; sequencing was by immunoSEQ multiplex PCR. The profile shows around 2.5 million clones, roughly 93% of them singletons. The sequenced sample consisted of naive CD4+ T cells from PBMCs. The receptors were sampled from a man younger than 35 in good health. Some clones in this sample may be carry-over from other donors' samples. The CDR3 runs from the conserved cysteine through the conserved F or W. Fields, in order: D gene, clone size, J gene, V gene, CDR3 DNA, CDR3 protein. D genes are given only for firm matches. For some rows the clone size is stated as once, few or many, or as a class when expanded; others skip it.

NA NA TRBJ2-1 TRBV5-6 TGTGCCAGCAGCATTCGCTTAATAAAGGGTGTAGGCGAGCAGTTCTTC CASSIRLIKGVGEQFF
NA NA TRBJ2-3 TRBV7-8 TGTGCCAGCAGCCCACGGGGCGCAGATACGCAGTATTTT CASSPRGADTQYF
TRBD1 NA TRBJ2-7 TRBV29-1 TGCAGCGTTGTAGTGACAGGGGGCATCGACGAGCAGTACTTC CSVVVTGGIDEQYF
TRBD2 NA TRBJ2-3 TRBV7-3 TGTGCCAGCAGCTCAGGGAGGGGAGCAGATACGCAGTATTTT CASSSGRGADTQYF
NA NA TRBJ1-4 TRBV5-1 TGCGCCAGCAGCTTGGTTGGAGTTGCAACTAATGAAAAACTGTTTTTT CASSLVGVATNEKLFF
NA NA TRBJ1-1 TRBV4-1 TGCGCCAGCAGCCAAGATCGGGTTCTTCCTGAAGCTTTCTTT CASSQDRVLPEAFF
NA NA TRBJ2-7 TRBV7-2 TGTGCCAGCAGCTTAAACGAACTCACTCACTTC CASSLNELTHF
NA NA TRBJ1-1 TRBV2 TGTGCCAGCGACAACACCCCGGGTACTGAAGCTTTCTTT CASDNTPGTEAFF
NA once TRBJ2-3 TRBV10-3 TGTGCCATCAGTGAGGCCACGGGACGTCGCACAGATACGCAGTATTTT CAISEATGRRTDTQYF
TRBD1 NA TRBJ1-1 TRBV6-6 TGTGCCAGCAGTTACGGTCAGGGGGACACTGAAGCTTTCTTT CASSYGQGDTEAFF
NA NA TRBJ1-2 TRBV9 TGTGCCAGCAGCGTAGATGAGGGAAAGGCGGTGAATGGCTACACCTTC CASSVDEGKAVNGYTF